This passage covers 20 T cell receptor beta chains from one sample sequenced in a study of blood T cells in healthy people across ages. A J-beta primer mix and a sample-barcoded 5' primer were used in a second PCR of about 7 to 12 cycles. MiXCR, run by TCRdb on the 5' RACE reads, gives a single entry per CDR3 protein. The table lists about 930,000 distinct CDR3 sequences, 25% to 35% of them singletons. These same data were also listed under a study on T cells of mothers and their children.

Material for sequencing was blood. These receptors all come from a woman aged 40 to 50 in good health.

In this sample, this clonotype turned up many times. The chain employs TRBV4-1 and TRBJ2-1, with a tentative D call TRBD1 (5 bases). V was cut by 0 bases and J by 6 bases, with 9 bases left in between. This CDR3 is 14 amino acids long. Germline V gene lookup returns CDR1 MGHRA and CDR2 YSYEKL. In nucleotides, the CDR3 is TGCGCCAGCAGCCAAGATCGACAGACCAATGAGCAGTTCTTC. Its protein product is CASSQDRQTNEQFF.

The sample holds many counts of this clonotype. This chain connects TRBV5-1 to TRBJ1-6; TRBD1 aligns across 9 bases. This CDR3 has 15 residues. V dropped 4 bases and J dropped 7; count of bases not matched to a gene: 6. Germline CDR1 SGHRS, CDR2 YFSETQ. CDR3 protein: CASSQGQGGNSPLHF. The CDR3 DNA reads TGCGCCAGCAGCCAGGGACAGGGAGGGAATTCACCCCTCCACTTT.

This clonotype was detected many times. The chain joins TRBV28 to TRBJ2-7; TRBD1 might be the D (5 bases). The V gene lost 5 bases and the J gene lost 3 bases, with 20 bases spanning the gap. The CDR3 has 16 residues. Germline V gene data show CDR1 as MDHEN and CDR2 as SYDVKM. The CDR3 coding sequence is TGTGCCAGCAGTGCCGTCCCGACAGTGTCGTTCTACGAGCAGTACTTC. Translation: CASSAVPTVSFYEQYF.

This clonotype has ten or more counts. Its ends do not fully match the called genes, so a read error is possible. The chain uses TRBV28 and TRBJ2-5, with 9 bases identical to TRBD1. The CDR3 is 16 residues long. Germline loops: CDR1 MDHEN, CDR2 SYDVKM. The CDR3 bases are TGTGCCAGCAGTTTCCCGGGACAGGGACCCCAAAAGACCCAGTACTTC. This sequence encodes CASSFPGQGPQKTQYF.

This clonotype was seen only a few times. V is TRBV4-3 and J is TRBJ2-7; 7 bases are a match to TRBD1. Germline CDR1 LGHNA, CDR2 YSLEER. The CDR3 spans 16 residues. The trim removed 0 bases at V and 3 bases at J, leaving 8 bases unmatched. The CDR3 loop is CASSQDFGTENYEQYF. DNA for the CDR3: TGCGCCAGCAGCCAAGATTTCGGGACAGAAAACTACGAGCAGTACTTC.

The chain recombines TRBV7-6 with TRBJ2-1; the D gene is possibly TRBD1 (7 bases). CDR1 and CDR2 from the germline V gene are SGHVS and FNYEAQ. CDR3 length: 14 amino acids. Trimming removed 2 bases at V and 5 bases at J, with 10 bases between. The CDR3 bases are TGTGCCAGCAGCTTAACAGGGGAGGACAATGAGCAGTTCTTC. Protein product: CASSLTGEDNEQFF.

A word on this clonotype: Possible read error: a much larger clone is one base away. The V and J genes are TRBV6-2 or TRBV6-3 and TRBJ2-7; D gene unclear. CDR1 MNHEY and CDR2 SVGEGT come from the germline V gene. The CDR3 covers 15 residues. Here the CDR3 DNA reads TGTGCCAGCAGGCAGAACGGTCTGGTCTCCTGCGAGCAGTACTTC. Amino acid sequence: CASRQNGLVSCEQYF.

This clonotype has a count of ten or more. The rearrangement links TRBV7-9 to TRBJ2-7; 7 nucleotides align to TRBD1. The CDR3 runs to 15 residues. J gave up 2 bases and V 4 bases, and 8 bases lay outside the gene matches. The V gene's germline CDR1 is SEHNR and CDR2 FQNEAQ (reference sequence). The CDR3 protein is CASSSGTEITYEQYF. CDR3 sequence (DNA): TGTGCCAGCAGCTCTGGGACAGAGATCACCTACGAGCAGTACTTC.

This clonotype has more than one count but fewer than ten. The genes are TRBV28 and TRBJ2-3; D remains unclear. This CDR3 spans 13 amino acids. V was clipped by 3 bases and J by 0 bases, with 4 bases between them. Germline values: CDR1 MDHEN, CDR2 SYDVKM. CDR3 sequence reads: CASSFHSTDTQYF. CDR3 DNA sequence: TGTGCCAGCAGTTTCCACAGCACAGATACGCAGTATTTT.

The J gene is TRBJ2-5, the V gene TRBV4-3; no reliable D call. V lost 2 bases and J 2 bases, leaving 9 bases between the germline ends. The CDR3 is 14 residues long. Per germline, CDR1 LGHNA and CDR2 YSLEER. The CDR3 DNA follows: TGCGCCAGCAGCCAATTCCTAGGACAAGAGACCCAGTACTTC. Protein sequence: CASSQFLGQETQYF.

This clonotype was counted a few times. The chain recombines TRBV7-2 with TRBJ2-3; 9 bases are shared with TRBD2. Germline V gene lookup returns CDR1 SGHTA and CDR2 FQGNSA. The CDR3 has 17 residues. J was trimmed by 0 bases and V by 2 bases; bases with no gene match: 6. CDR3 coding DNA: TGTGCCAGCAGCTTAAGACTAGCGGCATCTAGCACAGATACGCAGTATTTT. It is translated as CASSLRLAASSTDTQYF.

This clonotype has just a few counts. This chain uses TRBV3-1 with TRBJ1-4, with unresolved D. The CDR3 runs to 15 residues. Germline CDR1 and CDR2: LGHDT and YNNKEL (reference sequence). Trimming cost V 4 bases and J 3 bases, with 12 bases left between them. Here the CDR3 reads CASSRYEAANEKLFF. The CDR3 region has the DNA TGTGCCAGCAGCCGATACGAGGCGGCTAATGAAAAACTGTTTTTT.

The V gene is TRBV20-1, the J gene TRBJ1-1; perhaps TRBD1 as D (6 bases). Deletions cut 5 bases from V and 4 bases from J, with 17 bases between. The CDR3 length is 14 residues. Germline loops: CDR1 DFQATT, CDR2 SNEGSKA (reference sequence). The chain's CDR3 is CSASPGTRGTEAFF. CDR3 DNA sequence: TGCAGTGCTTCCCCCGGGACACGGGGCACTGAAGCTTTCTTT.

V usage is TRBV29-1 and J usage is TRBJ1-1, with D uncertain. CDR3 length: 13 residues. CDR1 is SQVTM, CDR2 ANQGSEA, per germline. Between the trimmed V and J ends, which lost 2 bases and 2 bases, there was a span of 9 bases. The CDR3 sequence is CSVEKSINTEAFF. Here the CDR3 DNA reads TGCAGCGTTGAAAAGTCCATAAACACTGAAGCTTTCTTT. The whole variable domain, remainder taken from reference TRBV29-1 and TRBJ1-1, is SAVISQKPSRDICQRGTSLTIQCQVDSQVTMMFWYRQQPGQSLTLIATANQGSEATYESGFVIDKFPISRPNLTFSTLTVSNMSPEDSSIYLCSVEKSINTEAFFGQGTRLTVV.

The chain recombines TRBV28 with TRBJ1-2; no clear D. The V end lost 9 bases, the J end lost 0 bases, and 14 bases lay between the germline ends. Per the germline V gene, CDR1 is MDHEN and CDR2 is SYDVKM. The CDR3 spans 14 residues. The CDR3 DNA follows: TGTGCCAGTCAGTACAGAGCCCCTAACTATGGCTACACCTTC. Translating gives CASQYRAPNYGYTF.

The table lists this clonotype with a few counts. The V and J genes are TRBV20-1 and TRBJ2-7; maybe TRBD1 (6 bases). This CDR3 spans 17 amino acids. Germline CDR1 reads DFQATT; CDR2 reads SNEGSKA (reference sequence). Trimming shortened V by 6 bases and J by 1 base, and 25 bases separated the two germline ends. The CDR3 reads CSAAQGLLAGASYEQYF. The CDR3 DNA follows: TGCAGTGCCGCACAGGGTTTGCTGGCTGGAGCGTCCTACGAGCAGTACTTC.

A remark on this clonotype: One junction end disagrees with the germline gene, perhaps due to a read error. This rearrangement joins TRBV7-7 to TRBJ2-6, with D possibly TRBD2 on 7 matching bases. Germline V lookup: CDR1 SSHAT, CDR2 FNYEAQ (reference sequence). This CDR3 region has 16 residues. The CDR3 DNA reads TGTGCTAGCAGCTTACGGGGGGCGGAAGGGGCCAACGTCCTGACTTTC. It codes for CASSLRGAEGANVLTF.

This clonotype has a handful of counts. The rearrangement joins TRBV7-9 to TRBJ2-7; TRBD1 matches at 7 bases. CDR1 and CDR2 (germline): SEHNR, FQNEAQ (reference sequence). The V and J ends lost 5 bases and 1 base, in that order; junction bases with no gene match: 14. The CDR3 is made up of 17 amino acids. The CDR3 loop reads CASSPTGTVPLSYEQYF. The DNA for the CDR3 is TGTGCCAGCAGCCCCACCGGGACAGTACCTCTTTCCTACGAGCAGTACTTC.

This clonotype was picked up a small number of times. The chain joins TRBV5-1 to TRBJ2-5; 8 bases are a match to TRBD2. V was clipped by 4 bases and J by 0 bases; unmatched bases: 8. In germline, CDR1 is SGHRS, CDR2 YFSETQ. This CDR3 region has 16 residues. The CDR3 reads CASSPTGGNHQETQYF. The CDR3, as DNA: TGCGCCAGCAGCCCCACGGGGGGGAACCACCAAGAGACCCAGTACTTC.

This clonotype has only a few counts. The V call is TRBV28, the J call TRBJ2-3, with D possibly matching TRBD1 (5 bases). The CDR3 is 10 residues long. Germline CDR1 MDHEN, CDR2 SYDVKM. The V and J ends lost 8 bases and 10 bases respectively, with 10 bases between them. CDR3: CASAGRAQYF. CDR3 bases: TGTGCCAGCGCTGGCAGGGCGCAGTATTTT. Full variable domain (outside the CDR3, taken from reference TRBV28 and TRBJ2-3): DVKVTQSSRYLVKRTGEKVFLECVQDMDHENMFWYRQDPGLGLRLIYFSYDVKMKEKGDIPEGYSVSREKKERFSLILESASTNQTSMYLCASAGRAQYFGPGTRLTVL.